Below are 8 T cell receptor beta chains sequenced from a single sample in a study of cytomegalovirus exposure and HLA in healthy donors (dated by TCRdb to 2017 to 2019). The library was built by means of the immunoSEQ multiplex PCR assay. For the multiplex PCR, a mixture combining 60 forward primers for TCR Vbeta segments and 13 reverse primers for TCR Jbeta segments was used. TCRdb obtained this table from immuneACCESS and retained in-frame rearrangements with V and J assigned. These tables miss some clones; where compared with another copy, unresolved V genes account for less than half of the shortfall, and the remainder is unexplained. The sample table lists tens of thousands of clones, more than 70% of them with a count of one. The ten top clones hold approximately 2% of the sample. Input material: PBMCs. The receptors shown here come from a man between 35 and 55 years old in good health and CMV-seronegative.

The CDR3 region is CASSQQGALGEKLFF. The CDR3 coding sequence is TGCGCCAGCAGCCAACAGGGGGCGCTGGGTGAAAAACTGTTTTTT. The V call is TRBV5-1, the J call TRBJ1-4; 9 bases match TRBD1. CDR3 length: 15 residues. Trimming cost V 4 bases and J 7 bases; bases outside gene matches: 8. Looked up from germline, CDR1 is SGHRS and CDR2 is YFSETQ.

V usage is TRBV6-4 and J usage is TRBJ2-5; 7 bases match TRBD2. Germline CDR1 is MRHNA and CDR2 is SNTAGT. CDR3 length: 15 residues. The V gene end was trimmed by 6 bases and the J gene end by 4 bases; junction bases not matched to a gene: 11. The CDR3 loop is CASSPKRGTLETQYF. CDR3 coding DNA: TGTGCCAGCAGCCCTAAGCGGGGAACTTTAGAGACCCAGTACTTC.

The chain recombines TRBV28 with TRBJ1-5, with 9 bases identical to TRBD1. V gave up 4 bases and J gave up 5 bases; unmatched junction bases: 6. Per germline, CDR1 MDHEN and CDR2 SYDVKM. CDR3 length: 15 amino acids. The CDR3: CASSSTRDRDQPQHF. The DNA of the CDR3 is TGTGCCAGCAGTTCGACCCGGGACAGGGATCAGCCCCAGCATTTT.

The chain is built from TRBV27 and TRBJ1-2, with D uncertain. The CDR3 consists of 14 residues. Germline V gives CDR1 MNHEY, CDR2 SMNVEV (reference sequence). V gave up 5 bases and J gave up 8 bases, with 18 bases separating them. CDR3 DNA sequence: TGTGCCAGCAGTACCCAGTTGTCCCCCGGGGGCTACACCTTC. It yields the protein CASSTQLSPGGYTF.

V and J are TRBV7-8 and TRBJ1-2, with D perhaps TRBD1 (5 bases). V lost 1 base to trimming and J lost 3 bases, with 9 bases between them. CDR3 length: 14 amino acids. Germline CDR1 is SGHVS and CDR2 is FQNEAQ. The CDR3 loop reads CASSLEFRDYGYTF. In DNA form, the CDR3 reads TGTGCCAGCAGCTTAGAGTTCAGGGACTATGGCTACACCTTC.

V is TRBV11-2 and J is TRBJ2-7; TRBD1 aligns across 7 bases. Losses at the gene ends were 2 bases for V and 5 bases for J; bases not matched to a gene: 6. The CDR3 has 14 amino acids. Looked up from germline, CDR1 is SGHAT and CDR2 is FQNNGV. The CDR3 region is CASSLRRGRDEQYF. The CDR3 DNA follows: TGTGCCAGCAGCTTAAGAAGGGGGCGGGACGAGCAGTACTTC.

The genes are TRBV14 and TRBJ1-2; 9 nucleotides agree with TRBD1. Trimming took 0 bases from V and 6 from J; bases not matched to a gene: 8. The CDR3 is made up of 16 amino acids. Germline V CDR1 and CDR2: SGHDN, FVKESK. The CDR3 bases are TGTGCCAGCAGCCAAGATTGGACAGGGGATGCTAATGGCTACACCTTC. Its translation: CASSQDWTGDANGYTF.

The chain couples TRBV7-9 to TRBJ2-5; the D gene is possibly TRBD2 (5 bases). With 5 bases removed from V and 10 bases from J, the gap between germline ends came to 14 bases. Germline V gene sequence: CDR1 SEHNR, CDR2 FQNEAQ (reference sequence). The CDR3 sequence is 12 residues long. The CDR3 protein is CASSPGVVGQYF. CDR3 DNA: TGTGCCAGCAGCCCCGGGGTTGTGGGCCAGTACTTC.